This T cell receptor beta chain derives from a study of cytomegalovirus exposure and HLA in healthy donors. Overall study: The same platform used for the 600 to 750 first-cohort repertoires was also used for the 90 to 150 validation repertoires, as a later analysis reported.

This clone was seen a few times. Its antigen is unknown. TCRdb keeps only in-frame clones here, not all; method: immunoSEQ multiplex PCR. The table has around 200,000 clones, about 80% seen once. The germline gives CDR1 ENHRY, CDR2 SYGVKD. The V gene lost 3 bases and the J gene lost 6 bases, with 20 bases spanning the gap. This CDR3 is 16 amino acids long. Study-wide results and caveats: Cytomegalovirus status, reportedly, was diagnosed with high specificity and sensitivity by the classifier.

Sequenced material: PBMCs. The chain recombines TRBV10-3 with TRBJ1-2; possibly TRBD1 for D (5 bases). This receptor was obtained from a woman under 30 in good health and CMV-seropositive. In nucleotides, the CDR3 is TGTGCCATCAGTGATGGAAGGTGGGGCTCCGCCCATGGCTACACCTTC. Translating it yields CAISDGRWGSAHGYTF.